This is a list of T cell receptor beta chains from one sample in a study of tumor-infiltrating lymphocytes in primary liver carcinoma. TCRdb re-analysed the multiplex PCR reads in MiXCR, keeping a single row per CDR3 protein. The data contain around 330,000 distinct CDR3 sequences, 65% of them seen just once; the ten biggest clones take up about 8.4%. The sequencing sample was made of peripheral blood. These receptors came from a man aged 35-49 years with primary liver carcinoma and hepatitis B virus infection. The CDR3 runs from the conserved cysteine through the conserved F or W.

V gene: TRBV11-3
J gene: TRBJ2-3
CDR3 protein: CASSLAHRDTQYF

V gene: TRBV11-2
J gene: TRBJ2-6
CDR3 protein: CASSLGTGIHLLTF

V gene: TRBV6-5
J gene: TRBJ2-3
CDR3 protein: CASMLGLAGTDTQYF

V gene: TRBV11-2
J gene: TRBJ2-3
CDR3 protein: CASSLIRLLFTDTQYF

V gene: TRBV28
J gene: TRBJ2-1
CDR3 protein: CASSRGYNGQFF

V gene: TRBV4-3
J gene: TRBJ2-1
CDR3 protein: CASSLGRGINSEQFF

V gene: TRBV10-3
J gene: TRBJ2-1
CDR3 protein: CVISETQEQATEQFF

V gene: TRBV4-3
J gene: TRBJ1-1
CDR3 protein: CASSQHAGGPLDTEAFF

V gene: TRBV29-1
J gene: TRBJ2-3
CDR3 protein: CSVQTGGTDTQYF

V gene: TRBV4-1
J gene: TRBJ2-7
CDR3 protein: CASSQGRLGGNFSYEQYF

V gene: TRBV4-3
J gene: TRBJ2-2
CDR3 protein: CASSQGVISTGELFF

V gene: TRBV5-1
J gene: TRBJ1-1
CDR3 protein: CASSLTGTGVNTEAFF

V gene: TRBV15
J gene: TRBJ1-5
CDR3 protein: CATSWAVNQPQHF

V gene: TRBV6-5
J gene: TRBJ2-2
CDR3 protein: CASSRQGFGELFF

V gene: TRBV4-3
J gene: TRBJ2-5
CDR3 protein: CASSQLLSGSGQYF

V gene: TRBV6-4
J gene: TRBJ2-1
CDR3 protein: CASRREPRAEQFF

V gene: TRBV5-1
J gene: TRBJ1-5
CDR3 protein: CASSPNSYGDQPQHF

V gene: TRBV6-5
J gene: TRBJ2-3
CDR3 protein: CASRLAGTDTQYF

V gene: TRBV11-2
J gene: TRBJ2-2
CDR3 protein: CASSLQNTGELFF

V gene: TRBV6-5
J gene: TRBJ2-3
CDR3 protein: CASRDAIRIDTQYF